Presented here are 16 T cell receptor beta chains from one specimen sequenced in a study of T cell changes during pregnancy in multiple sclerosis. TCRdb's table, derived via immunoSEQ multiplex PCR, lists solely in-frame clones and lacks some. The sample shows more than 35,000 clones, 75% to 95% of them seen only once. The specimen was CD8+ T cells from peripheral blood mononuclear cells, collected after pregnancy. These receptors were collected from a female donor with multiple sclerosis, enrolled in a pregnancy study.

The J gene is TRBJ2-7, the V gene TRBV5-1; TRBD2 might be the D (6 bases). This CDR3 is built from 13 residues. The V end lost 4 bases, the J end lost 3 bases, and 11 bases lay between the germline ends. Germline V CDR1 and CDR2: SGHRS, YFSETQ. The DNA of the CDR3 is TGCGCCAGCAGCGGCGGGGATCACTACGAGCAGTACTTC. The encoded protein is CASSGGDHYEQYF.

CDR3 bases: TGTGCCAGCAGCTGGACAGGGGGAAACTCACCCCTCCACTTT. It specifies CASSWTGGNSPLHF. V gene TRBV25-1 combines with J gene TRBJ1-6; 10 nucleotides agree with TRBD1. This CDR3 contains 14 residues. Trimming at V came to 6 bases and at J to 10 bases, leaving 6 bases not matched to a gene. CDR1 MGHDK and CDR2 SYGVNS come from the germline V gene. The whole variable domain, filled in from reference TRBV25-1 and TRBJ1-6, reads EADIYQTPRYLVIGTGKKITLECSQTMGHDKMYWYQQDPGMELHLIHYSYGVNSTEKGDLSSESTVSRIRTEHFPLTLESARPSHTSQYLCASSWTGGNSPLHFGNGTRLTVT.

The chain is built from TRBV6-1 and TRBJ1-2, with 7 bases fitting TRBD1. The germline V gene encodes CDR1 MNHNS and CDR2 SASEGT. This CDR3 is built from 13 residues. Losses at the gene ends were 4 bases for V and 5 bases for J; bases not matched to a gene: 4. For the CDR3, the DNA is TGTGCCAGCAGTGGTTCGGGACAGTATGGCTACACCTTC. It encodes CASSGSGQYGYTF.

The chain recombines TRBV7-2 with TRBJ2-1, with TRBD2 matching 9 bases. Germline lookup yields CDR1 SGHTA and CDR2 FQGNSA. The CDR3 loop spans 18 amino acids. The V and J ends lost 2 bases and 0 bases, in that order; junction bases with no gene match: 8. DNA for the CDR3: TGTGCCAGCAGCTTATTGCGGGGGGGCCCTAGCTCCTACAATGAGCAGTTCTTC. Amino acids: CASSLLRGGPSSYNEQFF.

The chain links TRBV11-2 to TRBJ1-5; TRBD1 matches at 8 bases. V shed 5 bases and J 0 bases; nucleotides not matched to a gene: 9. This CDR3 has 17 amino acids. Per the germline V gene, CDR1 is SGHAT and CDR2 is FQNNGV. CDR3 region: CASSTGQGAYSNQPQHF. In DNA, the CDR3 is TGTGCCAGCAGCACCGGACAGGGCGCCTATAGCAATCAGCCCCAGCATTTT.

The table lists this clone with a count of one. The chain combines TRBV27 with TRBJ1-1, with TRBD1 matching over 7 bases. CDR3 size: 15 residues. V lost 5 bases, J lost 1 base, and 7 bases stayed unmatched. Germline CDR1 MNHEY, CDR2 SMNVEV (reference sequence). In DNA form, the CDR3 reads TGTGCCAGCAGTACAAGACAGGGAGCGAACACTGAAGCTTTCTTT. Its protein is CASSTRQGANTEAFF.

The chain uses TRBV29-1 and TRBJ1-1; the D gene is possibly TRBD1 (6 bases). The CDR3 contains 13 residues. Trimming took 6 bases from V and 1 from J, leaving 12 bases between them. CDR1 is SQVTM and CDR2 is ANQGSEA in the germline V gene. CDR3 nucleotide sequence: TGCAGCGTGAGAGGGGGAGCGAACACTGAAGCTTTCTTT. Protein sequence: CSVRGGANTEAFF.

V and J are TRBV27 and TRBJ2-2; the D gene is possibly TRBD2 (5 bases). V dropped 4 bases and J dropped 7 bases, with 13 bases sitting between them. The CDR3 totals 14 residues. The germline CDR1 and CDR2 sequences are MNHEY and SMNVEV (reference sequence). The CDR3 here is CASSYGEGVGELFF. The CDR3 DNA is TGTGCCAGCAGTTACGGAGAGGGCGTCGGGGAGCTGTTTTTT.

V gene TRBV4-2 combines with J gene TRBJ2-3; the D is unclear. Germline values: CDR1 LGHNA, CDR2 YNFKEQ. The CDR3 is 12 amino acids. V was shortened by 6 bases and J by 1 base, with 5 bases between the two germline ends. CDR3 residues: CASRSGTDTQYF. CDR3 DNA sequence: TGTGCCAGCAGATCAGGCACAGATACGCAGTATTTT.

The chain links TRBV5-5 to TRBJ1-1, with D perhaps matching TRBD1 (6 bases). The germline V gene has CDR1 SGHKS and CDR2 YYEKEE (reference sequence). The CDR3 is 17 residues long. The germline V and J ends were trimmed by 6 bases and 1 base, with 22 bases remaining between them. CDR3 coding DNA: TGTGCCAGCACGGGGATACCGAGCGGGACACCGAACACTGAAGCTTTCTTT. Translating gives CASTGIPSGTPNTEAFF.

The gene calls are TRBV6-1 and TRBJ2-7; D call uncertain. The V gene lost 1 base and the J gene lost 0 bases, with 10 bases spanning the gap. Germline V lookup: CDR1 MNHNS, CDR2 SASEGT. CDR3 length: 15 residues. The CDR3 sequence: CASSEERLYSYEQYF. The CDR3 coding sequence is TGTGCCAGCAGTGAAGAACGACTTTACTCCTACGAGCAGTACTTC.

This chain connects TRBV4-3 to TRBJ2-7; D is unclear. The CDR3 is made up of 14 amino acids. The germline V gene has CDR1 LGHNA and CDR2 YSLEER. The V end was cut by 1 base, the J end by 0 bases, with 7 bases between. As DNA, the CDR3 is TGCGCCAGCAGCCAAGCCCTAATCTCCTACGAGCAGTACTTC. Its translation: CASSQALISYEQYF.

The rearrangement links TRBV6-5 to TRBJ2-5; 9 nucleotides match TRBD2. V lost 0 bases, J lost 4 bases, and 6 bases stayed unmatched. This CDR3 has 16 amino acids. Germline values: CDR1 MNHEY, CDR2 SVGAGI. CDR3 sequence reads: CASSYSKGLARETQYF. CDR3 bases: TGTGCCAGCAGTTACTCGAAAGGACTAGCGAGAGAGACCCAGTACTTC.

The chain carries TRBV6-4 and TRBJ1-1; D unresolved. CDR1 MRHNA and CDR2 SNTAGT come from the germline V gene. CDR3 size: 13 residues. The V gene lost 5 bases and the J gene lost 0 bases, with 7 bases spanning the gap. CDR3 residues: CASSTGMNTEAFF. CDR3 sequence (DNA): TGTGCCAGCAGTACGGGAATGAACACTGAAGCTTTCTTT.

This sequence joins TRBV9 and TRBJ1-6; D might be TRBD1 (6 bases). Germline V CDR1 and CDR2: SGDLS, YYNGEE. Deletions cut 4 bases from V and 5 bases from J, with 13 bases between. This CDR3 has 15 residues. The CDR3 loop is CASSKGGGNNSPLHF. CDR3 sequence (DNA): TGTGCCAGCAGCAAGGGAGGGGGGAATAATTCACCCCTCCACTTT.

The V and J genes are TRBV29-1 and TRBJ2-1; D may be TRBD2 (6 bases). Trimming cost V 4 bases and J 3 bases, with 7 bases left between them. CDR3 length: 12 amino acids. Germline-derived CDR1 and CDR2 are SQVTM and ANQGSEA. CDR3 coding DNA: TGCAGCGTTGCGGGGGACTACAATGAGCAGTTCTTC. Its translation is CSVAGDYNEQFF.